These 8 T cell receptor beta chains were all obtained from the same sample, sequenced in a study of identical twins. MiXCR was run by TCRdb on the 5' RACE reads, yielding one entry per CDR3 protein. The sample includes a few hundred thousand distinct CDR3 sequences, 9.6% of them seen just once. The same sample was also used in a study of yellow fever vaccine responses in identical twins.

Source material: PBMCs. The receptors were sampled from a woman younger than 30 in good health.

This clonotype occurred a few times. The rearrangement joins TRBV3-1 to TRBJ2-1, with D perhaps assigned TRBD1 or TRBD2 (6 bases each). V was clipped by 0 bases and J by 9 bases, with 18 bases between them. This CDR3 has 16 residues. Germline V gene lookup returns CDR1 LGHDT and CDR2 YNNKEL (reference sequence). The CDR3 reads CASSQEGGGKDSEQFF. The CDR3 DNA sequence: TGTGCCAGCAGCCAAGAGGGGGGCGGGAAGGACTCTGAGCAGTTCTTC.

V and J are TRBV15 and TRBJ2-1, with 7 nucleotides matching TRBD2. The CDR3 extends over 17 amino acids. Germline-derived CDR1 and CDR2 are LNHNV and YYDKDF (reference sequence). V dropped 5 bases and J dropped 2; count of bases not matched to a gene: 12. The DNA of the CDR3 is TGTGCCACCAGCGACTCCGGGGCGGGGGTGGCCTACAATGAGCAGTTCTTC. This codes for CATSDSGAGVAYNEQFF.

This chain links TRBV28 with TRBJ1-6, with D hard to call. Germline CDR1 MDHEN, CDR2 SYDVKM. Trimming shortened V by 1 base and J by 3 bases, and 10 bases separated the two germline ends. The CDR3 has 16 residues. Written as DNA, the CDR3 is TGTGCCAGCAGTTTATCGGAGGGAAACTATAATTCACCCCTCCACTTT. Protein product: CASSLSEGNYNSPLHF.

CDR3 region: CASSFKGGASEQYF. CDR3 DNA: TGTGCCAGCAGTTTTAAAGGGGGGGCTTCCGAGCAGTACTTC. V is TRBV6-5 and J is TRBJ2-7, with a weak D call TRBD2 (7 bases). V lost 4 bases, J lost 6 bases, and 16 bases lay in between. Germline CDR1 MNHEY, CDR2 SVGAGI. The CDR3 length is 14 residues.

This clonotype was counted a few times. The genes are TRBV27 and TRBJ2-7; 8 positions match TRBD2. The CDR3 spans 13 residues. Germline CDR1 and CDR2: MNHEY and SMNVEV (reference sequence). J was trimmed by 7 bases and V by 2 bases; bases with no gene match: 4. CDR3 sequence reads: CASSLGTSWEQYF. The DNA for the CDR3 is TGTGCCAGCAGTTTAGGGACTAGTTGGGAGCAGTACTTC.

This clonotype has more than one count but fewer than ten. The genes are TRBV6-2 or TRBV6-3 and TRBJ1-2, with unresolved D. The CDR3 extends over 12 amino acids. CDR1 MNHEY and CDR2 SVGEGT come from the germline V gene. V was cut by 5 bases and J by 4 bases, with 8 bases left in between. CDR3 residues: CASSNGIYGYTF. The CDR3 nucleotides are TGTGCCAGCAGTAACGGAATCTATGGCTACACCTTC.

This clonotype was counted many times. The chain couples TRBV6-1 to TRBJ2-3, with 13 bases that match TRBD2. J was trimmed by 5 bases and V by 6 bases; bases with no gene match: 8. This CDR3 comprises 16 residues. Germline CDR1 is MNHNS and CDR2 is SASEGT. The CDR3 DNA follows: TGTGCCAGCAGCGATACCAGACTAGCGGGAGGAGATACGCAGTATTTT. Protein sequence: CASSDTRLAGGDTQYF.

At least ten counts were recorded for this clonotype. V usage is TRBV7-2 and J usage is TRBJ2-3, with TRBD2 as a possible D gene (7 bases). V lost 4 bases and J lost 0, with 14 bases in between. This CDR3 comprises 16 residues. Germline CDR1 is SGHTA and CDR2 is FQGNSA. CDR3 residues: CASSSLGGESTDTQYF. DNA of the CDR3: TGTGCCAGCAGCTCCCTAGGGGGGGAAAGCACAGATACGCAGTATTTT.